This T cell receptor (beta chain) was obtained from a study of T-cell memory formation after mild COVID-19. Overall study context: Each donor largely had its own TCR clusters. The study's findings and limits: Contracting clones localized mainly to CM and EM when CD4+ and mainly to EMRA when CD8+.

Employing constant-segment primers, 5'RACE generated TCR alpha and TCR beta cDNA libraries bearing sample barcodes and UMIs. TCRdb redid the calling of the 5' RACE reads with MiXCR, one entry per CDR3 protein. In the table there are 110,000 or so distinct CDR3 sequences, 15% to 20% of which are singletons. The table lists this clonotype with many counts. Antigen unknown. Specimen: PBMCs or a T cell subset sorted from them (not recorded which). The clonotype was recovered from a man aged 18 to 30 who had mild COVID-19 (a few samples of this study predate the infection). Cell type and time point are not known.

CDR3 loop: CASSGFSSYNEQFF. CDR3 nucleotides: TGCGCCAGCAGTGGGTTTAGCTCCTACAATGAGCAGTTCTTC. V gene TRBV5-1 combines with J gene TRBJ2-1; D unresolved. In germline, CDR1 is SGHRS, CDR2 YFSETQ. CDR3 length: 14 amino acids. Trimming took 5 bases from V and 0 from J, leaving 9 bases between them. The complete variable domain, with remaining parts taken from reference TRBV5-1 and TRBJ2-1, reads KAGVTQTPRYLIKTRGQQVTLSCSPISGHRSVSWYQQTPGQGLQFLFEYFSETQRNKGNFPGRFSGRQFSNSRSEMNVSTLELGDSALYLCASSGFSSYNEQFFGPGTRLTVL.